These 21 T cell receptor beta chains were sequenced from one sample in a study of graft-versus-host responses after intestinal transplantation. The antigens of these receptors remain unknown. Repertoires were generated with immunoSEQ multiplex PCR, while TCRdb's copy carries only in-frame clones and drops some. The sample carries some 100,000 clones, 92% recorded once. Material: unstimulated CD8+ T cells sorted from spleen or lymph node cells, obtained before transplant. These receptors all stem from a human donor who was the organ donor for an intestinal transplant.

The chain employs TRBV2 and TRBJ2-3, with 15 nucleotides matching TRBD2. J gave up 2 bases and V 6 bases, and 6 bases lay outside the gene matches. CDR3 length: 17 amino acids. Germline V gene data show CDR1 as SNHLY and CDR2 as FYNNEI. The CDR3: CASRDGLAGGITDTQYF. CDR3 sequence (DNA): TGTGCCAGCAGGGACGGACTAGCGGGAGGGATCACAGATACGCAGTATTTT.

The V call is TRBV19, the J call TRBJ1-2; D is possibly TRBD1 (5 bases). CDR1 is LNHDA and CDR2 is SQIVND in the germline V gene (reference sequence). This CDR3 contains 13 residues. Trimming cost V 5 bases and J 3 bases, with 10 bases left between them. CDR3 amino acids: CASSVTVDYGYTF. The CDR3 coding sequence is TGTGCCAGTAGTGTGACAGTAGACTATGGCTACACCTTC.

V usage is TRBV6-6 and J usage is TRBJ2-2, with 9 bases identical to TRBD1. The V gene's germline CDR1 is MNHNY and CDR2 SVGAGI (reference sequence). This CDR3 is built from 14 residues. V gave up 6 bases and J gave up 8 bases; unmatched junction bases: 7. The CDR3 sequence: CASRRYRGPGELFF. CDR3 in DNA: TGTGCCAGCAGACGCTACAGGGGGCCTGGGGAGCTGTTTTTT.

The genes are TRBV7-3 and TRBJ2-3; D possibly corresponds to TRBD2 (5 bases). Germline loops: CDR1 SGHTA, CDR2 FQGTGA. V was trimmed by 3 bases and J by 6 bases, leaving 10 bases between them. CDR3 length: 13 amino acids. CDR3 nucleotide sequence: TGTGCCAGCAGCTTGGACTCATACGATACGCAGTATTTT. Protein product: CASSLDSYDTQYF.

The V and J genes are TRBV9 and TRBJ1-2; D is perhaps TRBD1 (6 bases). Germline V gene data show CDR1 as SGDLS and CDR2 as YYNGEE. The CDR3 consists of 16 residues. Between the trimmed V and J ends, which lost 3 bases and 4 bases, there was a span of 19 bases. The CDR3 sequence is CASSGYTGTSGYGYTF. The CDR3 DNA follows: TGTGCCAGCAGCGGGTACACAGGGACATCTGGCTATGGCTACACCTTC.

This clone showed up just once. V is TRBV15 and J is TRBJ2-1; TRBD2 matches at 8 bases. Germline CDR1 reads LNHNV; CDR2 reads YYDKDF (reference sequence). Germline trimming cut 8 bases from V and 4 bases from J; bases unmatched to any gene: 10. CDR3 length: 15 amino acids. The CDR3 nucleotides are TGTGCCACCGACTCCGTTACTAGCGGATACAATGAGCAGTTCTTC. It codes for CATDSVTSGYNEQFF.

The gene calls are TRBV28 and TRBJ2-7, with TRBD1 matching 7 bases. This CDR3 has 15 amino acids. Germline CDR1 MDHEN, CDR2 SYDVKM. The V and J ends lost 4 bases and 4 bases, in that order; junction bases with no gene match: 10. This chain's CDR3 is CASSSPDRQPYEQYF. CDR3 bases: TGTGCCAGCAGTTCCCCGGACAGGCAACCATACGAGCAGTACTTC. The full variable domain, its missing parts supplied by reference TRBV28 and TRBJ2-7, is DVKVTQSSRYLVKRTGEKVFLECVQDMDHENMFWYRQDPGLGLRLIYFSYDVKMKEKGDIPEGYSVSREKKERFSLILESASTNQTSMYLCASSSPDRQPYEQYFGPGTRLTVT.

The chain combines TRBV4-1 with TRBJ1-2; TRBD1 matches at 11 bases. CDR3 length: 21 residues. J gave up 3 bases and V 1 base, and 19 bases lay outside the gene matches. CDR1 is MGHRA, CDR2 YSYEKL, per germline. Here the CDR3 reads CASSQVLYPGQGVVSHYGYTF. The CDR3 DNA is TGCGCCAGCAGCCAAGTTTTATACCCGGGACAGGGGGTAGTGTCTCACTATGGCTACACCTTC.

This rearrangement joins TRBV6-1 to TRBJ2-5; D not resolved. The DNA end lines up better with TRBJ2-7; the J call may be wrong. The CDR3 is 11 residues long. Germline V gene lookup returns CDR1 MNHNS and CDR2 SASEGT. CDR3 coding DNA: TGTGCCAGCAGAGAATCCTACGAGCAGTACTTC. Amino acids: CASRESYEQYF.

This clone was recorded once. The chain links TRBV30 to TRBJ2-7; D perhaps matches TRBD2 (6 bases). V was pared by 4 bases and J by 2 bases, with 12 bases between. The CDR3 has 13 residues. CDR1 is GTSNPN and CDR2 is SVGIG in the germline V gene (reference sequence). CDR3 amino acids: CAWTPGGAYEQYF. The CDR3 bases are TGTGCCTGGACCCCCGGAGGGGCCTACGAGCAGTACTTC.

This chain connects TRBV14 to TRBJ2-2; 7 nucleotides match TRBD1. This CDR3 comprises 16 residues. Germline CDR1 reads SGHDN; CDR2 reads FVKESK. With V trimmed by 2 bases and J by 1 base, 4 bases remained unmatched. The CDR3 loop is CASSQLGQRNTGELFF. The CDR3 coding sequence is TGTGCCAGCAGCCAACTGGGACAGCGGAACACCGGGGAGCTGTTTTTT. Supplemented by reference TRBV14 and TRBJ2-2, the full variable domain reads EAGVTQFPSHSVIEKGQTVTLRCDPISGHDNLYWYRRVMGKEIKFLLHFVKESKQDESGMPNNRFLAERTGGTYSTLKVQPAELEDSGVYFCASSQLGQRNTGELFFGEGSRLTVL.

V is TRBV2 and J is TRBJ1-6; D may be TRBD1 (6 bases). From germline, CDR1 is SNHLY and CDR2 FYNNEI. Trimming removed 5 bases at V and 6 bases at J, with 26 bases between. This CDR3 is built from 19 residues. The CDR3 region has the DNA TGTGCCAGCAGTACTAGAATCGCGGACAGTCACGTTTTTAATTCACCCCTCCACTTT. Translated: CASSTRIADSHVFNSPLHF.

This chain connects TRBV2 to TRBJ2-5; D unresolved. V shed 1 base and J shed 1 base, with 10 bases lying between them. This CDR3 comprises 15 residues. The germline CDR1 and CDR2 sequences are SNHLY and FYNNEI. CDR3 sequence reads: CASSEGKQLQETQYF. The CDR3 nucleotides read TGTGCCAGCAGTGAAGGGAAACAGCTCCAAGAGACCCAGTACTTC.

This chain connects TRBV7-6 to TRBJ1-1; D gene unclear. CDR1 SGHVS and CDR2 FNYEAQ come from the germline V gene. V was trimmed by 4 bases and J by 1 base, leaving 13 bases between them. This CDR3 comprises 15 residues. In DNA form, the CDR3 reads TGTGCCAGCAGCTCGGTAGCAATGGGGAACACTGAAGCTTTCTTT. It is translated as CASSSVAMGNTEAFF. The full variable domain, with the rest looked up from reference TRBV7-6 and TRBJ1-1, is GAGVSQSPRYKVTKRGQDVALRCDPISGHVSLYWYRQALGQGPEFLTYFNYEAQQDKSGLPNDRFSAERPEGSISTLTIQRTEQRDSAMYRCASSSVAMGNTEAFFGQGTRLTVV.

V is TRBV9 and J is TRBJ1-2; the match to TRBD1 covers 10 bases. The CDR3 totals 14 residues. Germline-derived CDR1 and CDR2 are SGDLS and YYNGEE. J gave up 7 bases and V 7 bases, and 10 bases lay outside the gene matches. Here the CDR3 DNA reads TGTGCCAGCCGAAGGACAGGGGGGAGGGGTGGCTACACCTTC. This sequence encodes CASRRTGGRGGYTF. Supplemented by reference TRBV9 and TRBJ1-2, the full variable domain reads DSGVTQTPKHLITATGQRVTLRCSPRSGDLSVYWYQQSLDQGLQFLIQYYNGEERAKGNILERFSAQQFPDLHSELNLSSLELGDSALYFCASRRTGGRGGYTFGSGTRLTVV.

V gene TRBV15 combines with J gene TRBJ2-3; no firm D call. This CDR3 region has 16 residues. Germline-derived CDR1 and CDR2 are LNHNV and YYDKDF (reference sequence). V was pared by 0 bases and J by 2 bases, with 12 bases between. The DNA of the CDR3 is TGTGCCACCAGCAGAGATTTACGGCGGTACACAGATACGCAGTATTTT. Its protein is CATSRDLRRYTDTQYF.

The chain has TRBV27 and TRBJ2-5, with 7 nucleotides matching TRBD1. The V gene end was trimmed by 5 bases and the J gene end by 2 bases; junction bases not matched to a gene: 5. The CDR3 sequence is 14 residues long. Germline V CDR1 and CDR2: MNHEY, SMNVEV (reference sequence). For the CDR3, the DNA is TGTGCCAGCAGTCCGGGACAGCCACAAGAGACCCAGTACTTC. This codes for CASSPGQPQETQYF.

The chain recombines TRBV11-2 with TRBJ2-1; D is ambiguous. Deletions cut 3 bases from V and 9 bases from J, with 9 bases between. CDR1 and CDR2 (germline): SGHAT, FQNNGV. This CDR3 comprises 12 residues. The CDR3 region has the DNA TGTGCCAGCAGCTTCGAGGTTTTTGAGCAGTTCTTC. Its protein is CASSFEVFEQFF.

The rearrangement links TRBV28 to TRBJ2-5; possibly TRBD2 for D (6 bases). V was clipped by 2 bases and J by 0 bases, with 10 bases between them. Germline V lookup: CDR1 MDHEN, CDR2 SYDVKM. CDR3 length: 15 residues. The CDR3 bases are TGTGCCAGCAGTTTACCCGGGACTTACCAAGAGACCCAGTACTTC. Translating gives CASSLPGTYQETQYF. Using reference TRBV28 and TRBJ2-5 for the parts outside the CDR3, the full variable domain is DVKVTQSSRYLVKRTGEKVFLECVQDMDHENMFWYRQDPGLGLRLIYFSYDVKMKEKGDIPEGYSVSREKKERFSLILESASTNQTSMYLCASSLPGTYQETQYFGPGTRLLVL.

The chain uses TRBV7-3 and TRBJ2-3; 16 nucleotides line up with TRBD2. Germline values: CDR1 SGHTA, CDR2 FQGTGA. V trimming: 3 bases; J trimming: 4 bases; junction bases outside the gene matches: 10. This CDR3 is 19 amino acids long. The CDR3 spells CASSFTGTSGGANADTQYF. CDR3 nucleotides: TGTGCCAGCAGCTTTACCGGGACTAGCGGGGGGGCGAACGCAGATACGCAGTATTTT. Using reference TRBV7-3 and TRBJ2-3 for the parts outside the CDR3, the full variable domain is GAGVSQTPSNKVTEKGKYVELRCDPISGHTALYWYRQSLGQGPEFLIYFQGTGAADDSGLPNDRFFAVRPEGSVSTLKIQRTERGDSAVYLCASSFTGTSGGANADTQYFGPGTRLTVL.

The CDR3 here is CASSDRVSNTEAFF. The CDR3 DNA reads TGTGCCAGCAGCGACAGGGTTTCGAACACTGAAGCTTTCTTT. The chain links TRBV7-6 to TRBJ1-1; TRBD1 matches 7 bases. Germline trimming cut 5 bases from V and 1 base from J; bases unmatched to any gene: 4. This CDR3 is 14 amino acids long. Looked up from germline, CDR1 is SGHVS and CDR2 is FNYEAQ. Combining the CDR3 with reference TRBV7-6 and TRBJ1-1 gives the whole variable domain GAGVSQSPRYKVTKRGQDVALRCDPISGHVSLYWYRQALGQGPEFLTYFNYEAQQDKSGLPNDRFSAERPEGSISTLTIQRTEQRDSAMYRCASSDRVSNTEAFFGQGTRLTVV.